The 23 T cell receptor beta chains below come from one sample, sequenced in a study of T cell clones after liver transplantation (dated by TCRdb to between 2018 and 2021). The time point label for this specimen denotes: pre-transplant. Libraries were made using the immunoSEQ multiplex PCR assay. What TCRdb holds here is the immuneACCESS table cut down to in-frame rearrangements. Part of the clones is not present; checked against another copy, under half of the missing clones reflect an unresolved V gene, and the others are unexplained. Present in this sample are tens of thousands of clones, about 81% of which were seen just once. The ten biggest clones cover 7.5% to 10% of the sample. Sequencing was performed on CD4+ T cells from blood, taken before liver transplant. These receptors all come from a human donor who received a liver transplant.

The V gene is TRBV11-2, the J gene TRBJ2-5; 10 bases are shared with TRBD2. The V gene end was trimmed by 1 base and the J gene end by 2 bases; junction bases not matched to a gene: 7. This CDR3 has 17 amino acids. Germline assignment: CDR1 SGHAT and CDR2 FQNNGV. CDR3 DNA sequence: TGTGCCAGCAGCTTAGGCCGAGCGGGGGGGCGACAAGAGACCCAGTACTTC. Translated: CASSLGRAGGRQETQYF.

The chain combines TRBV11-1 with TRBJ2-5; 7 nucleotides line up with TRBD1. This CDR3 spans 14 amino acids. Germline CDR1 and CDR2: SGHAT and FQDESV (reference sequence). With V trimmed by 1 base and J by 5 bases, 4 bases remained unmatched. As DNA, the CDR3 is TGTGCCAGCAGCTTAGAGGGGGCGAAGGAGACCCAGTACTTC. The encoded protein is CASSLEGAKETQYF.

This clone came up once. The CDR3 region has the DNA TGTGCCAGCAGTTACTCGACAGCCTTTGGGGCCCAGCATTTT. Encoded protein: CASSYSTAFGAQHF. This chain joins TRBV6-5 and TRBJ1-5; the D gene is possibly TRBD1 (5 bases). Trimming pared 0 bases from V and 11 bases from J, leaving 14 bases between. The CDR3 length is 14 residues. Germline-derived CDR1 and CDR2 are MNHEY and SVGAGI.

Sample share makes this clone medium-sized. The chain has TRBV5-4 and TRBJ2-7; TRBD2 matches 11 bases. Germline trimming cut 1 base from V and 7 bases from J; bases unmatched to any gene: 4. Germline-derived CDR1 and CDR2 are SGHNT and YYREEE (reference sequence). The length of the CDR3 is 14 residues. The CDR3 reads CASSLTSGSREQYF. The CDR3 DNA sequence: TGTGCCAGCAGCTTGACTAGCGGGAGTAGGGAGCAGTACTTC. The variable domain in full, completed from reference TRBV5-4 and TRBJ2-7, reads ETGVTQSPTHLIKTRGQQVTLRCSSQSGHNTVSWYQQALGQGPQFIFQYYREEENGRGNFPPRFSGLQFPNYSSELNVNALELDDSALYLCASSLTSGSREQYFGPGTRLTVT.

This chain links TRBV5-5 with TRBJ1-2, with TRBD1 identical over 9 bases. V lost 0 bases and J lost 7; bases outside the gene matches: 7. This CDR3 has 15 residues. Germline CDR1 reads SGHKS; CDR2 reads YYEKEE (reference sequence). CDR3 sequence reads: CASSLGGTGGGGYTF. As DNA, the CDR3 is TGTGCCAGCAGCTTGGGGGGCACAGGGGGCGGTGGCTACACCTTC.

The rearrangement links TRBV18 to TRBJ2-1; 10 bases are a match to TRBD1. V trimming: 4 bases; J trimming: 0 bases; junction bases outside the gene matches: 0. Per germline, CDR1 KGHSH and CDR2 LQKENI. This CDR3 has 15 residues. CDR3 nucleotide sequence: TGTGCCAGCTCACGGGACAGGGGCTCCTACAATGAGCAGTTCTTC. Translation gives CASSRDRGSYNEQFF.

The chain carries TRBV7-6 and TRBJ2-7; D could derive from TRBD1 or TRBD2 (5 bases each). CDR1 is SGHVS and CDR2 is FNYEAQ in the germline V gene. The CDR3 is made up of 15 amino acids. V was shortened by 4 bases and J by 5 bases, with 18 bases between the two germline ends. The CDR3 sequence is CASSSYGEQGDEQYF. Written as DNA, the CDR3 is TGTGCCAGCAGCTCTTATGGGGAGCAGGGTGACGAGCAGTACTTC.

The J gene is TRBJ1-2, the V gene TRBV7-2; D gene ambiguous. Germline V gene data show CDR1 as SGHTA and CDR2 as FQGNSA. Deletions cut 3 bases from V and 2 bases from J, with 10 bases between. CDR3 length: 14 residues. CDR3 nucleotides: TGTGCCAGCAGCTTTAACTTCCCGAACTATGGCTACACCTTC. Its translation: CASSFNFPNYGYTF. Full variable domain (missing parts from reference TRBV7-2 and TRBJ1-2): GAGVSQSPSNKVTEKGKDVELRCDPISGHTALYWYRQSLGQGLEFLIYFQGNSAPDKSGLPSDRFSAERTGGSVSTLTIQRTQQEDSAVYLCASSFNFPNYGYTFGSGTRLTVV.

The chain recombines TRBV5-4 with TRBJ2-7, with TRBD1 matching 8 bases. Germline V gives CDR1 SGHNT, CDR2 YYREEE (reference sequence). CDR3 length equals 18 residues. The ends lost 0 bases at V and 5 bases at J; junction bases unmatched: 16. This CDR3 is CASSLGYRGALHSDEQYF. The CDR3 DNA follows: TGTGCCAGCAGCTTGGGCTACAGGGGGGCATTACATTCCGACGAGCAGTACTTC.

This clone has more than one count but fewer than ten. This chain uses TRBV2 with TRBJ2-3, with 8 nucleotides matching TRBD1. This CDR3 spans 14 amino acids. V lost 7 bases to trimming and J lost 5 bases; unmatched junction nucleotides: 8. Germline loops: CDR1 SNHLY, CDR2 FYNNEI. The DNA of the CDR3 is TGTGCCAGCACCCCGGGACAGGTGGTAGATACGCAGTATTTT. Amino acid sequence: CASTPGQVVDTQYF.

This chain uses TRBV7-2 with TRBJ1-3; D uncertain. Germline V lookup: CDR1 SGHTA, CDR2 FQGNSA. The CDR3 extends over 11 amino acids. The ends were cut back, 4 bases at V and 6 bases at J, with 4 bases in the middle. The CDR3 nucleotides are TGTGCCAGCAGCTCGTTAAACACCATATATTTT. Its translation: CASSSLNTIYF.

V is TRBV19 and J is TRBJ1-4, with 7 bases fitting TRBD1. Trimming at V came to 6 bases and at J to 7 bases, leaving 8 bases not matched to a gene. Germline-derived CDR1 and CDR2 are LNHDA and SQIVND (reference sequence). The CDR3 spans 14 residues. The CDR3 DNA reads TGTGCCAGTAGCCCGACAGGGTCGGGTGAAAAACTGTTTTTT. Translation gives CASSPTGSGEKLFF.

The rearrangement joins TRBV18 to TRBJ2-5, with D perhaps matching TRBD1 (5 bases). From germline, CDR1 is KGHSH and CDR2 LQKENI. Trimming pared 0 bases from V and 1 base from J, leaving 12 bases between. CDR3 length equals 16 residues. The CDR3 loop is CASSPPTRDGQETQYF. CDR3 DNA sequence: TGTGCCAGCTCACCACCGACCAGGGATGGCCAAGAGACCCAGTACTTC.

The rearrangement joins TRBV7-6 to TRBJ2-6; D is perhaps TRBD2 (5 bases). This CDR3 region has 15 residues. V lost 2 bases and J 4 bases, leaving 9 bases between the germline ends. The V gene's germline CDR1 is SGHVS and CDR2 FNYEAQ. The CDR3 protein is CASSLTGTGANVLTF. Here the CDR3 DNA reads TGTGCCAGCAGCTTAACGGGAACCGGGGCCAACGTCCTGACTTTC.

This clone appeared a few times. V usage is TRBV28 and J usage is TRBJ1-1; D call uncertain. CDR3 length: 12 amino acids. The ends were cut back, 4 bases at V and 8 bases at J, with 11 bases in the middle. Germline assignment: CDR1 MDHEN and CDR2 SYDVKM. CDR3 amino acids: CASSSIGTEAFF. DNA for the CDR3: TGTGCCAGCAGTTCGATCGGAACAGAAGCTTTCTTT.

The rearrangement uses TRBV7-2 and TRBJ2-3; a weak D match, TRBD2 (7 bases). V was cut by 1 base and J by 5 bases, with 13 bases left in between. This CDR3 has 15 amino acids. The germline V gene has CDR1 SGHTA and CDR2 FQGNSA. CDR3 nucleotide sequence: TGTGCCAGCAGCTTAGGCGGGGGCCTTAGAGATACGCAGTATTTT. This gives the protein CASSLGGGLRDTQYF.

This chain links TRBV5-1 with TRBJ1-4; the match to TRBD1 covers 7 bases. CDR3 length: 14 residues. The ends lost 4 bases at V and 8 bases at J; junction bases unmatched: 8. CDR1 is SGHRS, CDR2 YFSETQ, per germline. DNA for the CDR3: TGCGCCAGCAGCACCGACAGGGCTCGCGAAAAACTGTTTTTT. Translating it yields CASSTDRAREKLFF.

This clone was counted a single time. This chain links TRBV15 with TRBJ1-1; possibly TRBD1 for D (6 bases). V dropped 5 bases and J dropped 0 bases, with 10 bases sitting between them. The CDR3 runs to 14 residues. Looked up from germline, CDR1 is LNHNV and CDR2 is YYDKDF (reference sequence). As DNA, the CDR3 is TGTGCCACCAGCGGGGGACAAGTGAACACTGAAGCTTTCTTT. Translated, it gives CATSGGQVNTEAFF.

Points on this clone: Other DNA sequences in the sample encode the same CDR3. The chain employs TRBV7-3 and TRBJ2-3, with 9 bases that match TRBD2. Germline CDR1 reads SGHTA; CDR2 reads FQGTGA. V lost 5 bases, J lost 0 bases, and 6 bases stayed unmatched. The CDR3 consists of 16 residues. CDR3 loop: CASSLRLAASTDTQYF. The CDR3, as DNA: TGTGCCAGCAGCCTCCGACTAGCGGCAAGCACAGATACGCAGTATTTT. The full variable domain, in which reference TRBV7-3 and TRBJ2-3 provide the parts outside the CDR3, is GAGVSQTPSNKVTEKGKYVELRCDPISGHTALYWYRQSLGQGPEFLIYFQGTGAADDSGLPNDRFFAVRPEGSVSTLKIQRTERGDSAVYLCASSLRLAASTDTQYFGPGTRLTVL.

This chain connects TRBV28 to TRBJ1-1, with TRBD1 matching 7 bases. The germline V gene has CDR1 MDHEN and CDR2 SYDVKM. V was pared by 6 bases and J by 11 bases, with 6 bases of the junction left unmatched. The CDR3 runs to 11 residues. CDR3 amino acids: CASSLQGLAFF. CDR3 DNA sequence: TGTGCCAGCAGCTTACAGGGGCTGGCTTTCTTT.

This clone has just a few counts. The V gene is TRBV6-6, the J gene TRBJ1-2, with D tentatively TRBD1 (6 bases). The germline V and J ends were trimmed by 7 bases and 4 bases, with 19 bases remaining between them. Germline V gene sequence: CDR1 MNHNY, CDR2 SVGAGI (reference sequence). This CDR3 has 15 residues. CDR3 DNA sequence: TGTGCCAGCACCCCCGCTGGGTCAGGGGCCTATGGCTACACCTTC. It specifies CASTPAGSGAYGYTF.

This chain connects TRBV30 to TRBJ2-1; D uncertain. The CDR3 totals 11 residues. In germline, CDR1 is GTSNPN, CDR2 SVGIG (reference sequence). Between the trimmed V and J ends, which lost 6 bases and 8 bases, there was a span of 11 bases. The CDR3 loop is CACAQVDEQFF. The CDR3 nucleotides read TGTGCCTGCGCTCAGGTCGATGAGCAGTTCTTC.

The rearrangement joins TRBV11-3 to TRBJ2-2; D is uncertain. The V gene's germline CDR1 is SGHNT and CDR2 YENEEA. The CDR3 extends over 13 amino acids. The V end lost 3 bases, the J end lost 6 bases, and 8 bases lay between the germline ends. CDR3: CASSFRAPGELFF. CDR3 nucleotide sequence: TGTGCCAGCAGCTTTCGGGCTCCCGGGGAGCTGTTTTTT. The full variable domain, with the rest looked up from reference TRBV11-3 and TRBJ2-2, is EAGVVQSPRYKIIEKKQPVAFWCNPISGHNTLYWYLQNLGQGPELLIRYENEEAVDDSQLPKDRFSAERLKGVDSTLKIQPAELGDSAVYLCASSFRAPGELFFGEGSRLTVL.